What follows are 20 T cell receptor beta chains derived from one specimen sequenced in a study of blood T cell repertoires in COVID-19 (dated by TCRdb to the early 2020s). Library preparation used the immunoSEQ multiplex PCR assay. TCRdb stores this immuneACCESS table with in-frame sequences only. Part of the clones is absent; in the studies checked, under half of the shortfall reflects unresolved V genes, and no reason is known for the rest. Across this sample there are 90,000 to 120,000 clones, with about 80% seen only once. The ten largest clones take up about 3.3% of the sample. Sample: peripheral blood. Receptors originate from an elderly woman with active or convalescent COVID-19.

Here the CDR3 reads CASSYSTGEMNTEAFF. In DNA, the CDR3 is TGTGCCAGCAGTTACTCGACAGGAGAGATGAACACTGAAGCTTTCTTT. The rearrangement links TRBV6-2 or TRBV6-3 to TRBJ1-1; maybe TRBD1 (6 bases). The CDR3 is 16 amino acids. CDR1 is MNHEY, CDR2 SVGEGT, per germline. Trimming left V 0 bases short and J 0 bases short, with 11 bases between.

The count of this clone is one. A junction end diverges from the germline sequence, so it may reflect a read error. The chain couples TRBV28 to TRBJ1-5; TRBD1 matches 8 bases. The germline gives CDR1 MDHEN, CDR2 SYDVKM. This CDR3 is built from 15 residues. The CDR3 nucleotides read TGCGCAGCCGAGCCAGGGACAGGTAGCAATCAGCCCCAGCATTTT. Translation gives CAAEPGTGSNQPQHF.

The CDR3 DNA reads as TGCAGCGTTGGGGGAGGGCTTAATGGCTACACCTTC. This codes for CSVGGGLNGYTF. This chain uses TRBV29-1 with TRBJ1-2; D remains unclear. V gave up 4 bases and J gave up 6 bases, with 12 bases separating them. This CDR3 is built from 12 residues. Germline CDR1 SQVTM, CDR2 ANQGSEA. The full variable domain, with the rest looked up from reference TRBV29-1 and TRBJ1-2, is SAVISQKPSRDICQRGTSLTIQCQVDSQVTMMFWYRQQPGQSLTLIATANQGSEATYESGFVIDKFPISRPNLTFSTLTVSNMSPEDSSIYLCSVGGGLNGYTFGSGTRLTVV.

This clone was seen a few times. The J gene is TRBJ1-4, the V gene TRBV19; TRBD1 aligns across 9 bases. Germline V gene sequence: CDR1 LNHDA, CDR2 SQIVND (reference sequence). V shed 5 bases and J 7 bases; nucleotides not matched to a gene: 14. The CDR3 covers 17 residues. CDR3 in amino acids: CASSPRDRVQWGEKLFF. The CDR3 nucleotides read TGTGCCAGTAGTCCCCGGGACAGGGTACAGTGGGGTGAAAAACTGTTTTTT.

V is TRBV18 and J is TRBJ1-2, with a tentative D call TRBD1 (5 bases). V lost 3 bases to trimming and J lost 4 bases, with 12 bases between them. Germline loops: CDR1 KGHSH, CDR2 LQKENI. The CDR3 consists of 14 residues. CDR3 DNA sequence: TGTGCCAGCTCACCCTCGACAGTTGGCTATGGCTACACCTTC. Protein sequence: CASSPSTVGYGYTF.

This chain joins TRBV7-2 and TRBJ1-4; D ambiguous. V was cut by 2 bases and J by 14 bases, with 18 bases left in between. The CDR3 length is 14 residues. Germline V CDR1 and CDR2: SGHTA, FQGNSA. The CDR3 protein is CASSLNARGRSLFF. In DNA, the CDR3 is TGTGCCAGCAGCTTAAATGCCCGGGGTCGGAGTCTGTTTTTT.

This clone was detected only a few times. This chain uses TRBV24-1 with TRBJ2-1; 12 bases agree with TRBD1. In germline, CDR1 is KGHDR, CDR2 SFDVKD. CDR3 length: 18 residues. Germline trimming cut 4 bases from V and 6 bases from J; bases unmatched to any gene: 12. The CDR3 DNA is TGTGCCACCAGTGACCAGGACCACCGGGACAGGGGGCCCAATGAGCAGTTCTTC. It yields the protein CATSDQDHRDRGPNEQFF.

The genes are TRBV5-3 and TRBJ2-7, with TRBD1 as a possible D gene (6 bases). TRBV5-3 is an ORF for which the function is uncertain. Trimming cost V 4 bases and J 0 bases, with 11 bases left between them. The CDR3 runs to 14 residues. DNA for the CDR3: TGTGCCAGAAGCCCATGGGACACCTCCTACGAGCAGTACTTC. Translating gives CARSPWDTSYEQYF.

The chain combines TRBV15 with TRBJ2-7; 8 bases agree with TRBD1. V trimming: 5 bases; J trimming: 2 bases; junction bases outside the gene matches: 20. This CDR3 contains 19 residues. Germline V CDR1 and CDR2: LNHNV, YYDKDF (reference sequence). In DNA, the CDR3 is TGTGCCACCAGCTTATATGGTCCGGGACAGGCAACTTATACCTACGAGCAGTACTTC. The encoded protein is CATSLYGPGQATYTYEQYF.

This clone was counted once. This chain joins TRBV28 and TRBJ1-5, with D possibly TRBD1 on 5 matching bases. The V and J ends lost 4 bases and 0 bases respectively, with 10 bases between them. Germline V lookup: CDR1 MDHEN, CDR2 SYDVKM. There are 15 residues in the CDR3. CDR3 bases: TGTGCCAGCAGTTACGGACACCCTAGCAATCAGCCCCAGCATTTT. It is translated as CASSYGHPSNQPQHF.

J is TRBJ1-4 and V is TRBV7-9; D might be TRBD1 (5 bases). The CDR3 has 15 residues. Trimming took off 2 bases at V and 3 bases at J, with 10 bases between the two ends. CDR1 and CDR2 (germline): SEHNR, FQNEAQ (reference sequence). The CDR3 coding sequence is TGTGCCAGCAGCTTAAGGCAGGGTGCTAATGAAAAACTGTTTTTT. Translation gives CASSLRQGANEKLFF.

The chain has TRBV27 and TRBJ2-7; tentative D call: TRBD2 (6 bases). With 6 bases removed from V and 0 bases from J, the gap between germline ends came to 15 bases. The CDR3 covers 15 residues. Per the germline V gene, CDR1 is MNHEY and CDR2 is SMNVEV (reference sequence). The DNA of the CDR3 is TGTGCCAGCAGGGGACTTCGCTCGAGCTCCTACGAGCAGTACTTC. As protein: CASRGLRSSSYEQYF.

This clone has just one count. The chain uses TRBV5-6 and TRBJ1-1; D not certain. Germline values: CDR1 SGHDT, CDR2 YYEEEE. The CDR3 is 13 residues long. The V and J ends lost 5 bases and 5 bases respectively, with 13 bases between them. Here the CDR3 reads CASRSTTRTEAFF. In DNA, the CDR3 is TGTGCCAGCAGGAGCACTACCCGAACTGAAGCTTTCTTT.

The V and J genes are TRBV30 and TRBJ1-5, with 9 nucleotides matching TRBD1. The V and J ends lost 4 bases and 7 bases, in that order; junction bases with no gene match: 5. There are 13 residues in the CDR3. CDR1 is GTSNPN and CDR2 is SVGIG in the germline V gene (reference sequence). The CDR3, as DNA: TGTGCCTGGACGGGACAGGGAGGACAGCCCCAGCATTTT. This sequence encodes CAWTGQGGQPQHF. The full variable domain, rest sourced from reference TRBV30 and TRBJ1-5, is SQTIHQWPATLVQPVGSPLSLECTVEGTSNPNLYWYRQAAGRGLQLLFYSVGIGQISSEVPQNLSASRPQDRQFILSSKKLLLSDSGFYLCAWTGQGGQPQHFGDGTRLSIL.

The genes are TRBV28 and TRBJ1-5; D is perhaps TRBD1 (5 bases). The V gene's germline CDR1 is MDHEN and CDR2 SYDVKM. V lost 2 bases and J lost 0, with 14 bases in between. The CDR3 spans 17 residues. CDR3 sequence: CASSLPLDSYSNQPQHF. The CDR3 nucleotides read TGTGCCAGCAGTTTACCTTTAGACAGCTATAGCAATCAGCCCCAGCATTTT.

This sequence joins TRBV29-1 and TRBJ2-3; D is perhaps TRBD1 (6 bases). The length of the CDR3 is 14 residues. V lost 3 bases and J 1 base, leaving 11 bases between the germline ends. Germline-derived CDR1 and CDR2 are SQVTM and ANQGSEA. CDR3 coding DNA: TGCAGCGTTGACTCGTCAGGGGGCACAGATACGCAGTATTTT. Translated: CSVDSSGGTDTQYF.

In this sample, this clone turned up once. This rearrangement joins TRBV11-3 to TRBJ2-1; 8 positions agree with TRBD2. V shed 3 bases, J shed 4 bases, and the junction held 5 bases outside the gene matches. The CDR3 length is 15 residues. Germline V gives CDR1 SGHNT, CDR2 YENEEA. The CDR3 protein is CASSFGAGVYNEQFF. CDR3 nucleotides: TGTGCCAGCAGCTTCGGAGCGGGAGTTTACAATGAGCAGTTCTTC.

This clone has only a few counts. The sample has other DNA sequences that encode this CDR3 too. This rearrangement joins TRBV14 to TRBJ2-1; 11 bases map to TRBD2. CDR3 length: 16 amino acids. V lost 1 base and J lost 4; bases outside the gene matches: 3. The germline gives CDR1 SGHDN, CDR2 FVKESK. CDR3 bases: TGTGCCAGCAGCCAAGGACTAGCGGGGCCGTACAATGAGCAGTTCTTC. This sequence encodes CASSQGLAGPYNEQFF.

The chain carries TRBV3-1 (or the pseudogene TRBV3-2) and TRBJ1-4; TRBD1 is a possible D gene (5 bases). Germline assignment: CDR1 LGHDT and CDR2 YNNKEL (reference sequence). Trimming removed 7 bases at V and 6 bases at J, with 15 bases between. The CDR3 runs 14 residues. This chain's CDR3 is CASNPGPGDEKLFF. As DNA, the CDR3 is TGTGCCAGCAACCCCGGACCGGGGGATGAAAAACTGTTTTTT.

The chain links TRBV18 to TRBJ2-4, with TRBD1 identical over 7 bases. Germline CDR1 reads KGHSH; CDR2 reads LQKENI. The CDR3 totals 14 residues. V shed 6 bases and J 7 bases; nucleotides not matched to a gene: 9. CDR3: CASSVDRVGNIQYF. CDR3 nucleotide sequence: TGTGCCAGCTCCGTCGACAGGGTCGGGAACATTCAGTACTTC.